This T cell receptor beta chain was retrieved from a study of blood T cell repertoires in COVID-19 (TCRdb year 2020). Study-level background: The collaborator samples originated in the United States, Italy and Spain and spanned the acute and convalescent phases of COVID-19. The material from the prospective study consisted of cDNA or gDNA derived from T cells, B-cell-depleted T cells, or PBMCs. Deeply sampled blood TCRbeta repertoires from subjects exposed to, actively infected with, or recovered from COVID-19 were included in the dataset. The repertoires were released in a freely available public database intended as a resource for research on the immune response to SARS-CoV-2. Samples came from the ongoing ImmuneRACE study (first 160 participants) plus 1,254 subjects from 6 global collaborators. A de-identified subject ID, COVID-19 status, age in years and sex were almost always included in the sample metadata. Where available, HLA class I and class II types were obtained from metadata supplied by the sample provider rather than from assay-based typing.

The investigation overall reported the following: The quantity of clinical and demographic metadata differed by source and by participant and was supplied without curation.

Based on the germline V gene, the CDR1 and CDR2 sequences are MDHEN and SYDVKM. Reading from cysteine to phenylalanine, the CDR3 counts 16 amino acids. Just the 48-base CDR3 DNA is kept, in frame starting at base 1. Trimmed from V: 5 bases; trimmed from J: 0 bases; junction bases lacking a gene match: 6. This clone has only one observation. It has no known antigen specificity. Per-nucleotide qualities are absent, and no much larger clonotype sits a single base away. The collaborating institutions used their own protocols to collect whole blood in K2EDTA tubes. For TCRbeta analysis, collaborators shipped samples in one of three forms: frozen whole blood, isolated PBMCs, or DNA extracted from either of those sample types. TCRbeta CDR3 regions were amplified from genomic DNA by means of the immunoSEQ Assay, a bias-controlled multiplex PCR. Per the original workflow: The number of nucleated cells in each sample was estimated from the amplification of reference gene primers within the assay. To quantify the absolute abundance of each unique TCRbeta CDR3 rearrangement, sequence reads were collapsed and filtered. For each sample, productive Simpson clonality was calculated by taking the square root of Simpson's diversity index across productive rearrangements. TCRdb limited this immuneACCESS table to in-frame rearrangements with V and J called. A share of clones is missing; checked studies link under half to unresolved V genes, and the rest is unexplained. That table supplies the V and J calls and clone size; D and trimming were determined from the DNA. Here the sample has under 150,000 clones; around nine tenths occur a single time. The top ten constitute about 2.1% of the sample.

Input material: peripheral blood. The V and J genes are TRBV28 and TRBJ2-3, with 9 central nucleotides matching TRBD2. This sequence originates from a human donor in a cohort sampled during active COVID-19. The DNA sequence is as follows: TGTGCCAGCAGTGTGGTTAGCGGGAGTAGCACAGATACGCAGTATTTT. It encodes CASSVVSGSSTDTQYF.